This is a list of T cell receptor beta chains from one sample in a study of tumor-infiltrating lymphocytes in primary liver carcinoma. TCRdb analysed the multiplex PCR reads with MiXCR anew, one entry per CDR3 protein. Of fewer than 400,000 distinct CDR3 sequences detected, 50% to 70% appear once; the ten largest clones hold roughly 9%. Material: peripheral blood. The receptor source for this set is a man aged 40-50 years with primary liver carcinoma and hepatitis B virus infection. Each CDR3 is given with its conserved first and last residue. D genes are given only for firm matches. Clone size, where shown, is once, few, many, or a class for clones that have expanded.

V gene	clone size	J gene	D gene	CDR3 DNA	CDR3 protein
TRBV29-1	many	TRBJ2-7	NA	TGCAGCGTACGAGTAGACACTTGGGGCTACGAGCAGTACTTC	CSVRVDTWGYEQYF
TRBV7-9	few	TRBJ2-7	TRBD1	TGTGCCAGCAGTCTTGAGAAAGGGGGCGCTTACTTC	CASSLEKGGAYF
TRBV7-6	NA	TRBJ1-3	NA	TGTGCCAGCAGAGGGGGGGCGTTCTCTGGAAACACCATATATTTT	CASRGGAFSGNTIYF
TRBV7-3	NA	TRBJ2-5	NA	TGTGCCAGCAGCCCGATGGGTGCCGAGACCCAGTACTTC	CASSPMGAETQYF
TRBV5-1	NA	TRBJ2-5	NA	TGCGCCAGCAGCTTCACCACTGCGGGGCTCCTCGAGACCCAGTACTTC	CASSFTTAGLLETQYF
TRBV29-1	NA	TRBJ1-2	NA	TGCAGCGTTGAAGAGGGCCGTAGCTCATACGGCTACACCTTC	CSVEEGRSSYGYTF
TRBV4-1	many	TRBJ2-3	TRBD2	TGCGCCAGCAGCCAAGATGCTAGCGGGTACGATACGCAGTATTTT	CASSQDASGYDTQYF
TRBV6-2/TRBV6-3	NA	TRBJ2-5	TRBD1	TGTGCCAACACCCTTAGGACAGGGCAATTCGGCCAGTACTTC	CANTLRTGQFGQYF
TRBV29-1	NA	TRBJ2-3	TRBD2	TGCAGCGCTGATACTAGCGGGAGGGATAGGCAGTATTTT	CSADTSGRDRQYF
TRBV11-1	medium-sized	TRBJ2-1	NA	TGTGCCAGCAGCCCCCGGGTGGCGGACTCCTACAATGAGCAGTTCTTC	CASSPRVADSYNEQFF
TRBV6-1	NA	TRBJ2-7	NA	TGTGCCAGCAGTGAATTGATCGGCGAGCAGTACTTC	CASSELIGEQYF
TRBV12-3/TRBV12-4	many	TRBJ1-2	NA	TGTGCCAGCACCCTAGAGGGTGGAGCTAACTATGGCTACACCTTC	CASTLEGGANYGYTF
TRBV24-1	NA	TRBJ2-3	NA	TGTGCCACCAGTGATCGACTAGGACAGGGCACAGATACGCAGTATTTT	CATSDRLGQGTDTQYF
TRBV29-1	NA	TRBJ2-3	NA	TGCAGCGTTGAACAGATTAGCACAGATACGCAGTATTTT	CSVEQISTDTQYF
TRBV29-1	many	TRBJ2-7	NA	TGCAGCGTTGAATCTCGGGGACACACCGAGCAGTACTTC	CSVESRGHTEQYF
TRBV6-5	many	TRBJ2-7	NA	TGTGCCAGCAGAAGGGACGGCTACGAGCAGTACTTC	CASRRDGYEQYF
TRBV30	NA	TRBJ2-5	TRBD2	TGTGCCTGGGGTAGCGGGGGAGCCCCAGAGACCCAGTACTTC	CAWGSGGAPETQYF
TRBV4-1	NA	TRBJ1-6	TRBD1	TGCGCCAGCAACCCACCCGGCGGGGGACAGACATTACTTAATTTACCCCTCCACTTT	CASNPPGGGQTLLNLPLHF
TRBV6-1	NA	TRBJ1-1	NA	TGTGCCAGCAGTGAAGCGTTGCCAGTACGGAACACTGAAGCTTTCTTT	CASSEALPVRNTEAFF
TRBV10-3	many	TRBJ2-1	NA	TGTGCCATCACCAAAGACCCAGCCGATGAGCAGTTCTTC	CAITKDPADEQFF
TRBV28	NA	TRBJ1-3	NA	TGTGCCAGCAGTTCGCGCGCCATATATTTT	CASSSRAIYF
TRBV28	NA	TRBJ2-7	TRBD1	TGTGCCAGCAAGAGACAGGGAGTGTCCTCTTACGAGCAGTACTTC	CASKRQGVSSYEQYF
TRBV30	NA	TRBJ1-2	NA	TGTGCCTGGATGCCCAGACGGACTGGCTACACCTTC	CAWMPRRTGYTF
TRBV11-2	NA	TRBJ2-3	NA	TGTGCCAGCAGCTACCAGGGTGGGGATACGCAATATTTT	CASSYQGGDTQYF
TRBV5-4	many	TRBJ2-1	NA	TGTGCCAGCAGCCCTGAAGCGACTGACAATGAGCAGTTCTTC	CASSPEATDNEQFF
TRBV6-6	NA	TRBJ2-3	NA	TGTGCCAGCAGTGCTCCGGGCCTACGGGGCTCGCGGAATACGCAGTATTTT	CASSAPGLRGSRNTQYF
TRBV5-1	NA	TRBJ2-1	NA	TGCGCCTGCAGCTCCGGGACGGAGCCGAATGAGCAGTTCTTC	CACSSGTEPNEQFF
TRBV4-3	once	TRBJ2-1	TRBD1	TGCGCCAGTGGCCTGGACAGGGGGGGGAATGAGCAGTTCTTC	CASGLDRGGNEQFF
TRBV12-3/TRBV12-4	NA	TRBJ2-7	NA	TGTGCCAGCAGGGAGGCCAGTGGGTACGAGCAGTACTTC	CASREASGYEQYF
TRBV6-1	NA	TRBJ1-2	NA	TGTGCCAGCATATGGGGGAACTATGGTTACACCTTC	CASIWGNYGYTF
TRBV5-5	NA	TRBJ2-7	NA	TGTGCCAGCAGCATGGGCATAGTCTACGAGCAGTACTTC	CASSMGIVYEQYF
TRBV10-3	NA	TRBJ1-1	NA	TGTGCCATCAGTGAATCACAAGTGAACACTGTAGCTTTCTTT	CAISESQVNTVAFF
TRBV19	few	TRBJ1-2	NA	TGTGCCAGTAGTAATGACAAGGCCGGAGGCTACACCTTC	CASSNDKAGGYTF
TRBV12-3/TRBV12-4	NA	TRBJ2-7	TRBD1	TGTGCTAGCAGTTTTGGGACAGGGCCGAGGGAGCAGCACTTC	CASSFGTGPREQHF
TRBV4-3	many	TRBJ2-6	NA	TGCGCCAGCAGCCAAGGAAGGGCTGGGGCCAACGTCCTGACTTTC	CASSQGRAGANVLTF
TRBV7-9	NA	TRBJ1-1	NA	TGTGCCAGCAGCTTAGGGCGGATCTTGGACACTGAAGCTTTCTTT	CASSLGRILDTEAFF
TRBV11-2	NA	TRBJ2-7	NA	TGTGACAGCAGCCCCTTGGGGGGCTACGAACAGTACTTC	CDSSPLGGYEQYF
TRBV7-9	NA	TRBJ2-7	TRBD2	TGTGCCAGCAGACCGCACCGGACTAGCGTCAGCTACGAGCAGTACTTC	CASRPHRTSVSYEQYF
TRBV7-9	many	TRBJ2-7	TRBD1	TGTGCCACGGAGGGGACAGGGGTTTACGAGCAGTACTTC	CATEGTGVYEQYF
TRBV4-3	many	TRBJ2-4	TRBD1	TGCGCCAGCAGCCAAGATCTGGGACAGGGCCGAAACATTCAGTACTTC	CASSQDLGQGRNIQYF
TRBV7-3	NA	TRBJ2-3	TRBD1	TGTGCCAGCAGCGAGGACAGGGGAACAGATACGCAGTATTTT	CASSEDRGTDTQYF
TRBV6-5	few	TRBJ2-7	NA	TGTGCCAGCAGCAGGGACGCTCTGGACGAGCAGTACTTC	CASSRDALDEQYF
TRBV12-3/TRBV12-4	once	TRBJ2-1	NA	TGTGCCTGCAGCCGTCGGGATGAGCAGTTCTTC	CACSRRDEQFF
TRBV5-4	many	TRBJ2-5	TRBD2	TGTGCCAGCAGTCCCACTAGCGGGAAAACTAAAGGGAGACCCCAGTACTTC	CASSPTSGKTKGRPQYF
TRBV6-1	NA	TRBJ2-2	NA	TGTGCCAGCAGTGAAGCCCCCCGAGCGTCCGGGGAGCTGTTTTTT	CASSEAPRASGELFF
TRBV4-1	few	TRBJ2-1	NA	TGCGCCAGCAGCCAAACCCCGGGCAGGGCAACATACAATGAGCAGTTCTTC	CASSQTPGRATYNEQFF
TRBV11-2	NA	TRBJ2-1	TRBD1	TGTGCTTGCAGCTCCGGGACAGGGGCGGTACAGTTCTTC	CACSSGTGAVQFF
TRBV5-1	many	TRBJ2-5	NA	TGCGCCAGCAGCTATCCAGGGGAAGAGACCCAGTACTTC	CASSYPGEETQYF
TRBV28	NA	TRBJ2-7	TRBD1	TGTGCCAGCAGTCGGACAGGTGCCTCCTACGGGCAGTACTTC	CASSRTGASYGQYF
TRBV7-9	few	TRBJ1-3	NA	TGTGGAGGAGCAGGCGAGGGTGGGGGAAACACCATATATTTT	CGGAGEGGGNTIYF